The 3 T cell receptor beta chains below were found in one sample sequenced in a study of OX40 agonist ivuxolimab in advanced cancers. The repertoire was sequenced with immunoSEQ multiplex PCR; TCRdb's copy has only in-frame clones and lacks some. The profile shows about 87,000 clones, about 83% of them singletons. The sample consisted of CD4+ or CD8+ T cells sorted from blood, taken in a trial of the OX40 agonist ivuxolimab. The origin of the receptors is an adult with an advanced solid tumor such as melanoma, head and neck, liver or kidney cancer.

This clone came up once. The rearrangement links TRBV11-2 to TRBJ1-1, with a tentative D call TRBD1 (5 bases). This CDR3 has 16 amino acids. Germline CDR1 reads SGHAT; CDR2 reads FQNNGV. Trimming shortened V by 5 bases and J by 4 bases, and 20 bases separated the two germline ends. DNA of the CDR3: TGTGCCAGCAGCGCCGCCGGGGACCGTAGGGGCACTGAAGCTTTCTTT. It yields the protein CASSAAGDRRGTEAFF.

This rearrangement joins TRBV5-1 to TRBJ2-3, with no clear D. The CDR3 extends over 14 amino acids. CDR1 and CDR2 from the germline V gene are SGHRS and YFSETQ. Trimming pared 0 bases from V and 2 bases from J, leaving 7 bases between. In nucleotides, the CDR3 is TGCGCCAGCAGCTTGGGCCAGAACACAGATACGCAGTATTTT. It codes for CASSLGQNTDTQYF. The full variable domain, rest sourced from reference TRBV5-1 and TRBJ2-3, is KAGVTQTPRYLIKTRGQQVTLSCSPISGHRSVSWYQQTPGQGLQFLFEYFSETQRNKGNFPGRFSGRQFSNSRSEMNVSTLELGDSALYLCASSLGQNTDTQYFGPGTRLTVL.

The chain is built from TRBV11-2 and TRBJ1-2; 9 nucleotides align to TRBD1. V shed 5 bases, J shed 8 bases, and the junction held 9 bases outside the gene matches. Germline CDR1 SGHAT, CDR2 FQNNGV. This CDR3 has 14 residues. In DNA, the CDR3 is TGTGCCAGCAGCCCAGTGGGGACAGGGAACGGCTACACCTTC. Protein: CASSPVGTGNGYTF.